This TCR beta chain appears in the sequencing data of a study of cytomegalovirus exposure and HLA in healthy donors. Some clones are missing from TCRdb's copy, which holds only in-frame ones; the method was immunoSEQ multiplex PCR. The table shows over 200,000 clones, with 80% to 90% occurring only once. This TCR derives from a young woman in good health and CMV-seronegative. Sequencing was performed on PBMCs.

This chain's CDR3 is CASSVSPRAQDEKLFF. CDR3 DNA sequence: TGTGCCAGCAGCGTCTCGCCCAGGGCCCAAGATGAAAAACTGTTTTTT. This rearrangement joins TRBV9 to TRBJ1-4; TRBD1 might be the D (5 bases). The CDR3 length is 16 residues. Trimming cost V 2 bases and J 6 bases, with 17 bases left between them. The germline V gene encodes CDR1 SGDLS and CDR2 YYNGEE.